This T cell receptor (beta chain) was sequenced in a study of T cells in lung cancer brain metastases. Turning to the study itself: Seventeen of the 20 patients had a tobacco use history.

Study results and caveats: Brain metastasis T cell infiltration was not adjusted for preoperative corticosteroid effects. The complete infiltrating T cell repertoire may not have been retrieved from FFPE.

This table comes from immunoSEQ multiplex PCR, and its TCRdb copy is limited to in-frame clones, with some not included. The sample records 3,000 to 4,000 clones, 86% being singletons. The CDR3 is 12 amino acids. Germline values: CDR1 SGHTA, CDR2 FQGNSA. Trimming removed 2 bases from V and 6 bases from J, with 8 bases in between. About 5 deparaffinized, unstained around 10 um sections supplied tumor areas macrodissected using marked H&E slides as a guide. Concerning this clone: Its specificity is not known.

V usage is TRBV7-2 and J usage is TRBJ2-7; D is uncertain. The sequence came from a woman between 45 and 60 years old with non-small cell lung cancer. Sequencing was performed on tumor tissue from the primary lung tumor. For the CDR3, the DNA is TGTGCCAGCAGCTTAACCGCCGTCGAGCAGTACTTC. It encodes CASSLTAVEQYF.